This T cell receptor (beta chain) originates from a study of graft-versus-host responses after intestinal transplantation. The wider study: All recipients got anti-thymocyte globulin induction, then tacrolimus and steroids for around three years.

CDR3 size: 14 residues. CDR1 and CDR2 from the germline V gene are SGDLS and YYNGEE. V trimming: 6 bases; J trimming: 5 bases; junction bases outside the gene matches: 10. Study-wide findings and caveats: GvH clones appeared in recipient marrow, some first in ileum or blood. Elevated graft-versus-host to host-versus-graft clonal ratios in allografts were recorded for patients with graft-donor T cell macrochimerism.

Here immunoSEQ multiplex PCR was the method, and the copy in TCRdb shows in-frame clones only, minus some. This sample has 35,000 to 45,000 clones, with around 96% found just once. This clone has a handful of counts. Its antigen is unidentified. The chain couples TRBV9 to TRBJ1-2, with TRBD1 identical over 7 bases. The material was unstimulated CD8+ T cells sorted from spleen or lymph node cells, obtained before transplant. This clonotype was sampled from a human donor who was the organ donor for an intestinal transplant. CDR3 DNA: TGTGCCAGCAACTCCGGGGACAGCTTTTATGGCTACACCTTC. Translating gives CASNSGDSFYGYTF.